The TCR beta chain under discussion was sequenced for a study of long-term antiretroviral therapy in people with HIV. Study observations and caveats: Although diversity increased after ART, it remained lower than in transplant donor controls.

This clone was counted once. Its antigen is still unknown. Survey-level resolution applied to immunoSEQ assay v3.0. Sequenced by immunoSEQ multiplex PCR; TCRdb stores in-frame clones only, minus some. This sample has around 25,000 clones, with approximately 95% found just once. CDR3 length equals 12 residues. The V and J ends lost 10 bases and 0 bases respectively, with 10 bases between them. The germline V gene has CDR1 LNHNV and CDR2 YYDKDF (reference sequence). This sequence joins TRBV15 and TRBJ2-7, with D possibly TRBD1 on 6 matching bases. The sample was unsorted PBMCs, taken less than 5 years after starting antiretroviral therapy. This clonotype originated in a woman aged 45-65 years with HIV. This chain's CDR3 is CAIGQNSYEQYF. The CDR3 DNA follows: TGTGCCATAGGACAGAACTCCTACGAGCAGTACTTC.